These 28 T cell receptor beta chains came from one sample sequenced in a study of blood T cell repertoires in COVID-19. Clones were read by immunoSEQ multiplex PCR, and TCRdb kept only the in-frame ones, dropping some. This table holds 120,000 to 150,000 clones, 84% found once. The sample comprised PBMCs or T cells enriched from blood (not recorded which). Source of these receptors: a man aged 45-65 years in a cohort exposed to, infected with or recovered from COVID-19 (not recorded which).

This CDR3 reads CASSSSGRAWGETQYF. The CDR3 DNA follows: TGTGCCAGCAGTTCCAGCGGGAGGGCTTGGGGAGAGACCCAGTACTTC. V and J are TRBV28 and TRBJ2-5; 10 bases line up with TRBD2. Germline trimming cut 4 bases from V and 4 bases from J; bases unmatched to any gene: 9. CDR1 and CDR2 (germline): MDHEN, SYDVKM. CDR3 size: 16 residues.

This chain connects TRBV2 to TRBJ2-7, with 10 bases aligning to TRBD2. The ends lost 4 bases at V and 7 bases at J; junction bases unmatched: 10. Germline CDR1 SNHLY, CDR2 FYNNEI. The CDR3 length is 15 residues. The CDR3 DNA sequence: TGTGCCAGCAGTGTTGTGAGCGGGAGGGTTGAAGAGCAGTACTTC. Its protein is CASSVVSGRVEEQYF. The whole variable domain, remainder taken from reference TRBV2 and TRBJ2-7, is EPEVTQTPSHQVTQMGQEVILRCVPISNHLYFYWYRQILGQKVEFLVSFYNNEISEKSEIFDDQFSVERPDGSNFTLKIRSTKLEDSAMYFCASSVVSGRVEEQYFGPGTRLTVT.

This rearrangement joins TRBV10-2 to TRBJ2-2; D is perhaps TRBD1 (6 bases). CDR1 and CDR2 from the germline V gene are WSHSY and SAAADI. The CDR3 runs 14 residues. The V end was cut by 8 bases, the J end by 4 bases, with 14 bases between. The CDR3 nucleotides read TGCGCCAGCCTCTTGGACAGTTCCACCGGGGAGCTGTTTTTT. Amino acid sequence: CASLLDSSTGELFF.

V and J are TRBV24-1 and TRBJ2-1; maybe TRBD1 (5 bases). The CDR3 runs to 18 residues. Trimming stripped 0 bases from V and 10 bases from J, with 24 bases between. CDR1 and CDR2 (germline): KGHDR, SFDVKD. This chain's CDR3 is CATSDLPTTGQTLNEQFF. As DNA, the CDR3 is TGTGCCACCAGTGATTTGCCTACTACAGGACAAACCTTAAACGAGCAGTTCTTC.

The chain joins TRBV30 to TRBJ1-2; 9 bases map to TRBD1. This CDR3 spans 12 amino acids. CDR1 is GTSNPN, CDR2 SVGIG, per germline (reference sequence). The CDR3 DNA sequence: TGTGCTATACAGGGGGCCTTCTATGGCTACACCTTC. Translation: CAIQGAFYGYTF.

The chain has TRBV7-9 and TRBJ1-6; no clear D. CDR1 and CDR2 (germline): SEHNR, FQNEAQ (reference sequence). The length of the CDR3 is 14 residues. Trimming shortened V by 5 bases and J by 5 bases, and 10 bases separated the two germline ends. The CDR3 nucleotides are TGTGCCAGCAGCCGGGGAAATCATAATTCACCCCTCCACTTT. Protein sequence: CASSRGNHNSPLHF.

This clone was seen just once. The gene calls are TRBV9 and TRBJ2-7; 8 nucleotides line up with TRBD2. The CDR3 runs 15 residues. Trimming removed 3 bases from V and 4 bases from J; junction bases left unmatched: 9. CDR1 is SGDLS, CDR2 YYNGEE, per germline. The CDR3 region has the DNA TGTGCCAGCAGCGCACTAGCGACGGGAGGGTACGAGCAGTACTTC. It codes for CASSALATGGYEQYF.

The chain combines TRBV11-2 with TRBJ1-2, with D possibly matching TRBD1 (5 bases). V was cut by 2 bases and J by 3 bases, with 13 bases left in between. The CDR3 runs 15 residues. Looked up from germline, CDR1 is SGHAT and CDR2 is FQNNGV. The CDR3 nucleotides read TGTGCCAGCAGCTTATTCAGGGCTGCCTACTATGGCTACACCTTC. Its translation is CASSLFRAAYYGYTF.

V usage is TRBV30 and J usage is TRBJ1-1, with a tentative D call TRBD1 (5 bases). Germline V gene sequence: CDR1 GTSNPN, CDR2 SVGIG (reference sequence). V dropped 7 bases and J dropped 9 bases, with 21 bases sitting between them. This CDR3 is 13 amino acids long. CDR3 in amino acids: CASLQEGTSKAFF. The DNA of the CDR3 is TGTGCCTCACTACAGGAGGGAACAAGTAAAGCTTTCTTT.

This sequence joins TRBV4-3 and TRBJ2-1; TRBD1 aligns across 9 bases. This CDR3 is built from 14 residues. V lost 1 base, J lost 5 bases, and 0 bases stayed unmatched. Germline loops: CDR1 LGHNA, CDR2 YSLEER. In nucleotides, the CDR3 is TGCGCCAGCAGCCAAGGGACAGGGGACAATGAGCAGTTCTTC. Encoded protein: CASSQGTGDNEQFF.

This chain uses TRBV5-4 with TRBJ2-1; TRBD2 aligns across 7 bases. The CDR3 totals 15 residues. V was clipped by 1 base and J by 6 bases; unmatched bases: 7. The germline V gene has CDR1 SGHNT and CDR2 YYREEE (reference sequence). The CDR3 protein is CASSLPGTTLNEQFF. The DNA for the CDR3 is TGTGCCAGCAGCTTGCCCGGGACTACCCTCAATGAGCAGTTCTTC.

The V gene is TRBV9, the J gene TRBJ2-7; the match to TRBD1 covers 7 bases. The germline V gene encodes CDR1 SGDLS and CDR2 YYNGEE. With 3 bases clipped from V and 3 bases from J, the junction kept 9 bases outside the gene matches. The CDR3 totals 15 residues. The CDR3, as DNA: TGTGCCAGCAGCGAGGGACAGTCGACCATCTACGAGCAGTACTTC. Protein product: CASSEGQSTIYEQYF.

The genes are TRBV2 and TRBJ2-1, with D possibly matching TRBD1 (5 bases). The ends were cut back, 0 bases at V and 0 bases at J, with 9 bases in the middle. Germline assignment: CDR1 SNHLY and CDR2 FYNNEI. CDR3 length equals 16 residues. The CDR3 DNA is TGTGCCAGCAGTGAAGCGCGTAGGGGCTCCTACAATGAGCAGTTCTTC. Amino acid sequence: CASSEARRGSYNEQFF.

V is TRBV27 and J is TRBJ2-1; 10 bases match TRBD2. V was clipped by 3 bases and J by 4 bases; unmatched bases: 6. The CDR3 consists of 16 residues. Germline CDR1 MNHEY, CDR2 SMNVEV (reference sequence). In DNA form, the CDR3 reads TGTGCCAGCAGTTTTGCGGCTAGCGGGGGATACAATGAGCAGTTCTTC. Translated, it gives CASSFAASGGYNEQFF.

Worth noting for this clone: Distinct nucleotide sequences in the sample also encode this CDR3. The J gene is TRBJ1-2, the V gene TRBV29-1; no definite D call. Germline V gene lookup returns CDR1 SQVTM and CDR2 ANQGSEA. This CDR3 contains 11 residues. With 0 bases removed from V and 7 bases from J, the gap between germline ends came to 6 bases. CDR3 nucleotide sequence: TGCAGCGTTGAAGATCGAGGTGGCTACACCTTC. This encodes CSVEDRGGYTF.

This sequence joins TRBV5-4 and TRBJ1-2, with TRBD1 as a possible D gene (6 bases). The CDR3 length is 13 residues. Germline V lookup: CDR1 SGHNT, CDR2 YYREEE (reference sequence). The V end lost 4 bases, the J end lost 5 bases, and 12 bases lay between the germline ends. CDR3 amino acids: CASSPDSSYGYTF. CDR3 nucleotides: TGTGCCAGCAGCCCGGACAGTTCTTATGGCTACACCTTC.

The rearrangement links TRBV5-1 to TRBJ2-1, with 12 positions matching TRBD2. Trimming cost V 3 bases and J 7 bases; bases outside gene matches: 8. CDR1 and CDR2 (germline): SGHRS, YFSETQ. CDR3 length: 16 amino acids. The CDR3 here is CASSSLAGGQTNEQFF. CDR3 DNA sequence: TGCGCCAGCAGCTCTCTAGCGGGAGGGCAGACGAATGAGCAGTTCTTC.

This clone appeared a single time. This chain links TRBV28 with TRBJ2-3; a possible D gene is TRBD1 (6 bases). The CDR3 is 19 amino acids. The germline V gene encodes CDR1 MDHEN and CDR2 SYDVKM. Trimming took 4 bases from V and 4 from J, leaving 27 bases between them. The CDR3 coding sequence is TGTGCCAGCAGTTCAGCGGATATCTCCAGGGGCCCCCGTGCAGATACGCAGTATTTT. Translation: CASSSADISRGPRADTQYF.

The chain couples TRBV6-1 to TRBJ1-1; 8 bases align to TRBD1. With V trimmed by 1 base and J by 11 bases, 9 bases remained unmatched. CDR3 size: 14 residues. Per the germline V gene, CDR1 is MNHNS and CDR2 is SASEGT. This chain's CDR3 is CASSEVPGGRRAFF. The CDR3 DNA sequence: TGTGCCAGCAGTGAAGTCCCAGGGGGCCGGAGGGCTTTCTTT.

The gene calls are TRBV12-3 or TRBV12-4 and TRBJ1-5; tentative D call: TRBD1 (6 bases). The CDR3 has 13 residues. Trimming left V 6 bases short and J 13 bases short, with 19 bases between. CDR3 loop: CASSRQDAPGQHF. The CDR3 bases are TGTGCCAGCAGCCGACAGGACGCCCCCGGTCAGCATTTT.

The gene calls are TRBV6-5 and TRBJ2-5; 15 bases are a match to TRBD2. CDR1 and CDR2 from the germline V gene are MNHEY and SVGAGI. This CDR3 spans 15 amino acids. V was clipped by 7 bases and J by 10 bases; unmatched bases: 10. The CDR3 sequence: CASTTAGTSGGNQYF. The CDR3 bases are TGTGCCAGCACCACCGCCGGGACTAGCGGGGGGAACCAGTACTTC.

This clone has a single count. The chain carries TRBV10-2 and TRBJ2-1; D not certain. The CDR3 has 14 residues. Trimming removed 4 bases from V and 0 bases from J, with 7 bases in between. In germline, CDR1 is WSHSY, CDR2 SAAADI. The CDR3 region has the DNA TGCGCCAGCAGTGCGGTTAGCTCCTACAATGAGCAGTTCTTC. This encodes CASSAVSSYNEQFF.

The CDR3 bases are TGTGCCAGCAGGTTTCCAGGATCCGCTGTAACTTTCTTT. As protein: CASRFPGSAVTFF. This chain links TRBV28 with TRBJ1-1, with D unresolved. Germline values: CDR1 MDHEN, CDR2 SYDVKM. The CDR3 spans 13 residues. V gave up 6 bases and J gave up 12 bases, with 20 bases separating them.

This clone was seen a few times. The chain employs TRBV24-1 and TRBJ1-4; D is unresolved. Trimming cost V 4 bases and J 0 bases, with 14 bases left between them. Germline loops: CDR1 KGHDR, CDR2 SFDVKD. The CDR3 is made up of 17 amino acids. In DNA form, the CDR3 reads TGTGCCACCAGTGAGCCCCCCGGCGGAGCAACTAATGAAAAACTGTTTTTT. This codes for CATSEPPGGATNEKLFF.

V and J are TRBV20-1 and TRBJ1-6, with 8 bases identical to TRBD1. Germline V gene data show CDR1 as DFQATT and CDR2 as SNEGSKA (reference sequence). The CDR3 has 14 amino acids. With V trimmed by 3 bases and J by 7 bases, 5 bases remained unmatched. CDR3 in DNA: TGCAGTGCTAGTCAGGGGGCATGGAATTCACCCCTCCACTTT. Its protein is CSASQGAWNSPLHF.

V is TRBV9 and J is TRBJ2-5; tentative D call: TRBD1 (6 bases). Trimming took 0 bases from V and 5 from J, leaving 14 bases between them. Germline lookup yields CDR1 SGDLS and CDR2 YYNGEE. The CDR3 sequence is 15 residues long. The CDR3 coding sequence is TGTGCCAGCAGCGTAGCGGGCGGACAGTTGGAGACCCAGTACTTC. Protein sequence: CASSVAGGQLETQYF. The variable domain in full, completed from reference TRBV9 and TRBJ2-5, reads DSGVTQTPKHLITATGQRVTLRCSPRSGDLSVYWYQQSLDQGLQFLIQYYNGEERAKGNILERFSAQQFPDLHSELNLSSLELGDSALYFCASSVAGGQLETQYFGPGTRLLVL.

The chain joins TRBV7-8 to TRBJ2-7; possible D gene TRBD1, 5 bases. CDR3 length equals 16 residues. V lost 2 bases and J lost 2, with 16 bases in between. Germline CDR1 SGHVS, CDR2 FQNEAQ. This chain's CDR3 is CASSLRDRSTTYEQYF. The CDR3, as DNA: TGTGCCAGCAGCTTAAGAGACAGATCAACAACCTACGAGCAGTACTTC.

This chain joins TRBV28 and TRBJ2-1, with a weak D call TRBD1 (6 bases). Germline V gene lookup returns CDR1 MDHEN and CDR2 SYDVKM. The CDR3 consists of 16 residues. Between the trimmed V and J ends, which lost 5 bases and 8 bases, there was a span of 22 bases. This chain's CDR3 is CASSPGDGGAVHEQFF. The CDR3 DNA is TGTGCCAGCAGTCCTGGTGATGGGGGCGCGGTTCATGAGCAGTTCTTC.